This is a list of T cell receptor beta chains from one sample in a study of shared clonotypes between healthy human individuals. The protocol was immunoSEQ multiplex PCR, while the TCRdb copy is restricted to in-frame clones and leaves out a portion. Among millions of clones listed, approximately 94% were seen once. The specimen was naive CD8+ T cells from PBMCs. The receptors stem from a man aged 18 to 30 in good health. Some clones in this sample may be carry-over from other donors' samples. The CDR3 runs from the conserved cysteine through the conserved F or W. A D gene is named only where the DNA matches it firmly. The size of a clone is reported for some rows only, either as once, few or many, or as a class for expanded clones.

d_gene: TRBD2
v_gene: TRBV2
j_gene: TRBJ2-1
abundance: .
CDR3nt: TGTGCCAGCAGTAGCCGGACTAGCGGGAGGGGGAATGAGCAGTTCTTC
CDR3aa: CASSSRTSGRGNEQFF

d_gene: TRBD2
v_gene: TRBV28
j_gene: TRBJ2-3
abundance: once
CDR3nt: TGTGCCAGCACCCCTTGGGGGGGACTCACAGATACGCAGTATTTT
CDR3aa: CASTPWGGLTDTQYF

d_gene: .
v_gene: TRBV28
j_gene: TRBJ1-1
abundance: .
CDR3nt: TGTGCCAGCAGTTTAGGCGGGGGCCTCTACACTGAAGCTTTCTTT
CDR3aa: CASSLGGGLYTEAFF

d_gene: TRBD1
v_gene: TRBV10-3
j_gene: TRBJ2-7
abundance: .
CDR3nt: TGTGCCATCAGTGAGAGGACAGGGGTAAGAGGCGAGCAGTACTTC
CDR3aa: CAISERTGVRGEQYF

d_gene: .
v_gene: TRBV5-1
j_gene: TRBJ2-2
abundance: .
CDR3nt: TGCGCCAGCACCAGTTCGGGTCCGTATACCGGGGAGCTGTTTTTT
CDR3aa: CASTSSGPYTGELFF

d_gene: .
v_gene: TRBV27
j_gene: TRBJ2-2
abundance: .
CDR3nt: TGTGCCAGCAGTTTAATCGGCGGGGAGCTGTTTTTT
CDR3aa: CASSLIGGELFF

d_gene: .
v_gene: TRBV9
j_gene: TRBJ2-7
abundance: few
CDR3nt: TGTGCCAGCAGCGTAGACGGGAGCTCCTACGAGCAGTACTTC
CDR3aa: CASSVDGSSYEQYF

d_gene: TRBD1
v_gene: TRBV2
j_gene: TRBJ2-7
abundance: .
CDR3nt: TGTGCCAGCAGCGCCCCCGGGACAGGGACCCACGAGCAGTACTTC
CDR3aa: CASSAPGTGTHEQYF

d_gene: .
v_gene: TRBV6-5
j_gene: TRBJ2-1
abundance: .
CDR3nt: TGTGCCAGCAGCTGGGGACTTCAGCAGTTCTTC
CDR3aa: CASSWGLQQFF

d_gene: TRBD1
v_gene: TRBV27
j_gene: TRBJ2-7
abundance: few
CDR3nt: TGTGCCAGCAGTTCCGCGAACAGGGGCGAGCAGTACTTC
CDR3aa: CASSSANRGEQYF

d_gene: TRBD1
v_gene: TRBV5-5
j_gene: TRBJ2-5
abundance: .
CDR3nt: TGTGCCAGCAGCTTGGGGCAGGGGGCGTTCCAAGAGACCCAGTACTTC
CDR3aa: CASSLGQGAFQETQYF

d_gene: .
v_gene: TRBV9
j_gene: TRBJ2-7
abundance: .
CDR3nt: TGTGCCAGCAGCACTGGAGCGACAGCCTGGGGGGAGCAGTACTTC
CDR3aa: CASSTGATAWGEQYF

d_gene: TRBD2
v_gene: TRBV13
j_gene: TRBJ2-1
abundance: .
CDR3nt: TGTGCCAGCAGCATCCCCGGGACTAGCGGGAAGGATGAGCAGTTCTTC
CDR3aa: CASSIPGTSGKDEQFF

d_gene: .
v_gene: TRBV28
j_gene: TRBJ2-7
abundance: once
CDR3nt: TGTGCCAGCAGTTACGGTGGGGACGGTTCCTACGAGCAGTACTTC
CDR3aa: CASSYGGDGSYEQYF

d_gene: .
v_gene: TRBV28
j_gene: TRBJ2-7
abundance: few
CDR3nt: TGTGCCAGCAGTTTCGGGCCCTACGAGCAGTACTTC
CDR3aa: CASSFGPYEQYF

d_gene: .
v_gene: TRBV4-1
j_gene: TRBJ2-1
abundance: .
CDR3nt: TGCGCCAGCAGTACTCCCCGGCCGGGGAATGAGCAGTTCTTC
CDR3aa: CASSTPRPGNEQFF

d_gene: .
v_gene: TRBV4-1
j_gene: TRBJ2-5
abundance: .
CDR3nt: TGCGCCAGCAGCCTTGGGACCGCCGTCTCTCAAGAGACCCAGTACTTC
CDR3aa: CASSLGTAVSQETQYF

d_gene: .
v_gene: TRBV29-1
j_gene: TRBJ1-2
abundance: .
CDR3nt: TGCAGCGTCCACCCCGGGGAGGGCTATGGCTACACCTTC
CDR3aa: CSVHPGEGYGYTF